Following are 13 T cell receptor beta chains from one sample sequenced in a study of cytomegalovirus exposure and HLA in healthy donors. The PCR had 60 Vbeta and 13 Jbeta primers. This table comes from immunoSEQ multiplex PCR, and its TCRdb copy is limited to in-frame clones, with some not included. This sample carries 95,000 to 100,000 clones, under 80% of them seen once, and the ten largest clones take 4.1%. Material for sequencing was PBMCs. Receptors were obtained from a man aged 35 to 55 in good health and CMV-seronegative.

The V gene is TRBV11-1, the J gene TRBJ2-2; no clear D. This CDR3 has 13 residues. The V and J ends lost 3 bases and 1 base respectively, with 3 bases between them. The germline CDR1 and CDR2 sequences are SGHAT and FQDESV (reference sequence). The DNA of the CDR3 is TGTGCCAGCAGCTTCGGGAACACCGGGGAGCTGTTTTTT. Translating it yields CASSFGNTGELFF.

This clone appeared a few times. The chain combines TRBV2 with TRBJ1-3, with TRBD1 identical over 8 bases. Losses at the gene ends were 7 bases for V and 7 bases for J; bases not matched to a gene: 12. The CDR3 is 15 amino acids. The germline gives CDR1 SNHLY, CDR2 FYNNEI. CDR3 sequence (DNA): TGTGCCAGCAAAAGGGGACAGGTTGATAGGAACACCATATATTTT. This sequence encodes CASKRGQVDRNTIYF.

V usage is TRBV7-8 and J usage is TRBJ2-3; 12 positions agree with TRBD2. Germline-derived CDR1 and CDR2 are SGHVS and FQNEAQ. The CDR3 spans 15 residues. Trimming took 3 bases from V and 8 from J; bases not matched to a gene: 6. CDR3 sequence: CASSFGPSGGGTQYF. CDR3 in DNA: TGTGCCAGCAGCTTCGGCCCTAGCGGGGGGGGTACGCAGTATTTT.

The genes are TRBV21-1 and TRBJ1-3; TRBD1 is the table's D call and was not checked against the DNA. TRBV21-1 is a documented pseudogene. The CDR3 covers 15 residues. CDR3 sequence reads: CASSTRDRVWYTIYF. As DNA, the CDR3 is TGTGCCAGCAGCACGCGGGACAGGGTGTGGTACACCATATATTTT.

The chain uses TRBV19 and TRBJ2-3, with 12 bases lining up with TRBD2. The V segment lost 5 bases and the J segment 2 bases; nucleotides outside the gene matches: 11. CDR1 and CDR2 (germline): LNHDA, SQIVND (reference sequence). CDR3 size: 18 residues. The CDR3 sequence: CASSSRTSGVPNTDTQYF. DNA for the CDR3: TGTGCCAGTAGTTCACGGACTAGCGGGGTTCCAAACACAGATACGCAGTATTTT. Full variable domain (outside the CDR3, taken from reference TRBV19 and TRBJ2-3): DGGITQSPKYLFRKEGQNVTLSCEQNLNHDAMYWYRQDPGQGLRLIYYSQIVNDFQKGDIAEGYSVSREKKESFPLTVTSAQKNPTAFYLCASSSRTSGVPNTDTQYFGPGTRLTVL.

This clone was detected a few times. V is TRBV30 and J is TRBJ1-2; the D is unclear. The CDR3 is 12 residues long. CDR1 is GTSNPN, CDR2 SVGIG, per germline (reference sequence). The V end lost 7 bases, the J end lost 0 bases, and 9 bases lay between the germline ends. The CDR3 loop reads CASGRANYGYTF. DNA for the CDR3: TGTGCCTCCGGGCGGGCTAACTATGGCTACACCTTC.

The V call is TRBV5-8, the J call TRBJ2-1, with no clear D. From germline, CDR1 is SGHTS and CDR2 YDEGEE. The V end was cut by 1 base, the J end by 14 bases, with 10 bases between. The CDR3 has 11 residues. The CDR3 DNA sequence: TGTGCCAGCAGCTTGAAGACTTCGGAGTTCTTC. This encodes CASSLKTSEFF.

The chain recombines TRBV6-1 with TRBJ1-6; TRBD1 matches at 7 bases. The germline V gene has CDR1 MNHNS and CDR2 SASEGT. V lost 3 bases, J lost 14 bases, and 7 bases stayed unmatched. The CDR3 is made up of 13 amino acids. The CDR3 DNA is TGTGCCAGCAGTGAGGTAGAGGGGGCGGCCCTCCACTTT. Translated, it gives CASSEVEGAALHF.

The V call is TRBV10-3, the J call TRBJ1-1; the match to TRBD1 covers 7 bases. Germline V gene lookup returns CDR1 ENHRY and CDR2 SYGVKD. The CDR3 has 15 amino acids. J lost 4 bases, V lost 0 bases, and 5 bases had no gene match. CDR3 DNA sequence: TGTGCCATCAGTGAGTCGTACAGGGGAGCCACTGAAGCTTTCTTT. It specifies CAISESYRGATEAFF.

To note about this clone: Compared with germline, one end of the junction differs, possibly owing to a read error. The rearrangement joins TRBV7-9 to TRBJ1-2; a possible D gene is TRBD1 (6 bases). Germline V gene data show CDR1 as SEHNR and CDR2 as FQNEAQ (reference sequence). The CDR3 length is 13 residues. CDR3 DNA: TGTGCCAGCAGCTTACAGGGGAACTATGGCTACATCTTC. Amino acids: CASSLQGNYGYIF.

CDR3 protein: CASSLLSNQGLGPQHF. For the CDR3, the DNA is TGTGCCAGCAGCTTGTTAAGCAACCAGGGGCTCGGGCCCCAGCATTTT. The genes are TRBV5-6 and TRBJ1-5; maybe TRBD1 (6 bases). The V gene lost 1 base and the J gene lost 9 bases, with 20 bases spanning the gap. The CDR3 totals 16 residues. Germline CDR1 reads SGHDT; CDR2 reads YYEEEE. Variable domain in full (rest from reference TRBV5-6 and TRBJ1-5): DAGVTQSPTHLIKTRGQQVTLRCSPKSGHDTVSWYQQALGQGPQFIFQYYEEEERQRGNFPDRFSGHQFPNYSSELNVNALLLGDSALYLCASSLLSNQGLGPQHFGDGTRLSIL.

J is TRBJ1-2 and V is TRBV11-2; D is perhaps TRBD1 (6 bases). The CDR3 has 13 residues. Trimming took off 5 bases at V and 8 bases at J, with 15 bases between the two ends. The V gene's germline CDR1 is SGHAT and CDR2 FQNNGV. The CDR3, as DNA: TGTGCCAGCAGCAGACAGGAAAGGGGGGGCTACACCTTC. Translated: CASSRQERGGYTF. The full variable domain, in which reference TRBV11-2 and TRBJ1-2 provide the parts outside the CDR3, is EAGVAQSPRYKIIEKRQSVAFWCNPISGHATLYWYQQILGQGPKLLIQFQNNGVVDDSQLPKDRFSAERLKGVDSTLKIQPAKLEDSAVYLCASSRQERGGYTFGSGTRLTVV.

CDR3 sequence: CASIRTGQETQYF. DNA for the CDR3: TGTGCCAGCATTCGAACGGGACAAGAGACCCAGTACTTC. The chain links TRBV6-1 to TRBJ2-5; D is possibly TRBD2 (5 bases). CDR1 is MNHNS and CDR2 is SASEGT in the germline V gene. V lost 7 bases and J lost 2, with 11 bases in between. This CDR3 has 13 amino acids.